This passage covers 16 T cell receptor beta chains from one sample sequenced in a study of CD8 T cells in ankylosing spondylitis. TCRdb analysed the 5' RACE reads with MiXCR anew, one entry per CDR3 protein. The sample records about 130,000 distinct CDR3 sequences, approximately 6.8% being singletons. The sample consisted of blood, either unsorted or a sorted T cell fraction (not recorded which). These receptors were taken from a male donor with ankylosing spondylitis or in good health (not recorded which).

In its sample, this clonotype was seen many times. J is TRBJ2-6 and V is TRBV12-3 or TRBV12-4; TRBD2 might be the D (6 bases). Trimming cost V 6 bases and J 0 bases, with 9 bases left between them. There are 15 residues in the CDR3. The CDR3 DNA reads as TGTGCCAGCAGCTGGGGGGTCTCTGGGGCCAACGTCCTGACTTTC. Translation gives CASSWGVSGANVLTF.

The gene calls are TRBV20-1 and TRBJ2-2; D possibly corresponds to TRBD2 (5 bases). The V gene's germline CDR1 is DFQATT and CDR2 SNEGSKA (reference sequence). Deletions cut 3 bases from V and 7 bases from J, with 21 bases between. The CDR3 contains 16 residues. The CDR3 DNA reads TGCAGTGCTAGTTTCCGGCCCCGAGGGTATGGCGGGGAGCTGTTTTTT. Translation: CSASFRPRGYGGELFF.

This clonotype was counted a few times. The chain combines TRBV14 with TRBJ1-2; D is undetermined. V lost 4 bases and J lost 9, with 18 bases in between. Germline-derived CDR1 and CDR2 are SGHDN and FVKESK. The CDR3 loop spans 14 amino acids. CDR3 nucleotides: TGTGCCAGCAGCCCGTCGGTACCGGGAAATCGCTACACCTTC. As protein: CASSPSVPGNRYTF.

This clonotype was seen repeatedly, ten times or more. The V gene is TRBV2, the J gene TRBJ1-1, with 8 nucleotides matching TRBD1. V gave up 4 bases and J gave up 4 bases; unmatched junction bases: 2. Germline CDR1 reads SNHLY; CDR2 reads FYNNEI. The CDR3 is 13 amino acids. The CDR3 DNA sequence: TGTGCCAGCAGTGGGACAGGGTCCACTGAAGCTTTCTTT. This encodes CASSGTGSTEAFF. Complete variable domain (other parts from reference TRBV2 and TRBJ1-1): EPEVTQTPSHQVTQMGQEVILRCVPISNHLYFYWYRQILGQKVEFLVSFYNNEISEKSEIFDDQFSVERPDGSNFTLKIRSTKLEDSAMYFCASSGTGSTEAFFGQGTRLTVV.

The table lists this clonotype with many counts. CDR3 protein: CSAQIRAGGYQETQYF. CDR3 sequence (DNA): TGCAGTGCCCAGATCAGGGCGGGGGGGTACCAAGAGACCCAGTACTTC. The chain is built from TRBV20-1 and TRBJ2-5, with TRBD2 matching 9 bases. The CDR3 runs 16 residues. Germline V lookup: CDR1 DFQATT, CDR2 SNEGSKA (reference sequence). The ends lost 6 bases at V and 0 bases at J; junction bases unmatched: 11.

The table lists this clonotype with many counts. The chain has TRBV18 and TRBJ1-2; TRBD1 matches 9 bases. The CDR3 runs to 15 residues. In germline, CDR1 is KGHSH, CDR2 LQKENI. The ends lost 3 bases at V and 2 bases at J; junction bases unmatched: 4. The CDR3 DNA reads as TGTGCCAGCTCACCTCCCGGGACAGGGAACTATGGCTACACCTTC. Translating it yields CASSPPGTGNYGYTF.

This clonotype has ten or more counts. The chain combines TRBV20-1 with TRBJ2-3; D possibly corresponds to TRBD1 (5 bases). Germline assignment: CDR1 DFQATT and CDR2 SNEGSKA (reference sequence). V lost 3 bases, J lost 2 bases, and 6 bases lay in between. The CDR3 runs to 12 residues. The CDR3 DNA follows: TGCAGTGCTAGGACAGCCACAGATACGCAGTATTTT. Protein product: CSARTATDTQYF.

This clonotype was seen many times. A much larger clone differs from this one at a single base, so this may be a read error. The V and J genes are TRBV18 and TRBJ2-4; D may be TRBD2 (5 bases). Trimming took off 3 bases at V and 3 bases at J, with 15 bases between the two ends. The CDR3 contains 16 residues. The germline V gene has CDR1 KGHSH and CDR2 LQKENI. The CDR3 loop reads CASSPDRREVKNIQYF. In DNA, the CDR3 is TGTGCCAGCTCACCCGACCGACGGGAAGTCAAAAACATTCAGTACTTC.

In this sample, this clonotype turned up many times. The chain links TRBV30 to TRBJ1-4; D remains ambiguous. Deletions cut 2 bases from V and 0 bases from J, with 7 bases between. The CDR3 contains 14 residues. Germline V CDR1 and CDR2: GTSNPN, SVGIG (reference sequence). The CDR3 region is CAWSRTATNEKLFF. The CDR3 region has the DNA TGTGCCTGGAGTCGAACAGCAACTAATGAAAAACTGTTTTTT.

This clonotype was seen many times. V usage is TRBV5-1 and J usage is TRBJ1-3; D not resolved. V was trimmed by 4 bases and J by 0 bases, leaving 11 bases between them. The CDR3 spans 15 residues. Germline CDR1 and CDR2: SGHRS and YFSETQ. The CDR3, as DNA: TGCGCCAGCAGCCCGGGTCTTCCCTCTGGAAACACCATATATTTT. Amino acids: CASSPGLPSGNTIYF.

V and J are TRBV29-1 and TRBJ2-1, with a weak D call TRBD1 (6 bases). This CDR3 has 14 amino acids. Trimming removed 4 bases at V and 4 bases at J, with 14 bases between. Germline V gene lookup returns CDR1 SQVTM and CDR2 ANQGSEA. CDR3 DNA sequence: TGCAGCGTTGTCTTAGAGGGGGTGTACAATGAGCAGTTCTTC. Residues: CSVVLEGVYNEQFF.

This chain joins TRBV20-1 and TRBJ2-3; 8 bases are shared with TRBD2. With V trimmed by 6 bases and J by 1 base, 18 bases remained unmatched. CDR1 DFQATT and CDR2 SNEGSKA come from the germline V gene (reference sequence). The CDR3 has 18 residues. The CDR3 spells CSAEPPGGGYGGTDTQYF. CDR3 nucleotide sequence: TGCAGTGCCGAGCCTCCTGGCGGGGGGTATGGGGGCACAGATACGCAGTATTTT.

At least ten counts were recorded for this clonotype. The gene calls are TRBV11-3 and TRBJ2-2; 8 nucleotides match TRBD2. There are 14 residues in the CDR3. J was trimmed by 5 bases and V by 3 bases; bases with no gene match: 2. In germline, CDR1 is SGHNT, CDR2 YENEEA. The DNA of the CDR3 is TGTGCCAGCAGCTTTAGCGGGATGACCGGGGAGCTGTTTTTT. This codes for CASSFSGMTGELFF.

In its sample, this clonotype was seen many times. The rearrangement links TRBV20-1 to TRBJ1-1; no clear D gene. Germline V gene sequence: CDR1 DFQATT, CDR2 SNEGSKA (reference sequence). V was shortened by 3 bases and J by 2 bases, with 10 bases between the two germline ends. The CDR3 length is 13 residues. The chain's CDR3 is CSASPGFNTEAFF. The CDR3 bases are TGCAGTGCTAGCCCCGGGTTCAACACTGAAGCTTTCTTT.

This clonotype was counted only a few times. The chain employs TRBV28 and TRBJ2-1, with 7 nucleotides matching TRBD2. Looked up from germline, CDR1 is MDHEN and CDR2 is SYDVKM. CDR3 length: 15 amino acids. Trimming removed 2 bases from V and 6 bases from J; junction bases left unmatched: 7. CDR3 protein: CASSLGSGPLNEQFF. CDR3 sequence (DNA): TGTGCCAGCAGTTTAGGTAGCGGGCCCCTCAATGAGCAGTTCTTC.

Many counts were recorded for this clonotype. The rearrangement uses TRBV30 and TRBJ1-5; the match to TRBD1 covers 7 bases. Trimming cost V 3 bases and J 5 bases; bases outside gene matches: 4. The CDR3 is 13 residues long. Germline CDR1 and CDR2: GTSNPN and SVGIG (reference sequence). The CDR3 loop reads CAWSGTEDQPQHF. The CDR3 DNA follows: TGTGCCTGGAGCGGGACAGAAGATCAGCCCCAGCATTTT.